This TCR beta chain was found in a study of blood T cell repertoires in COVID-19. The V gene lost 2 bases and the J gene lost 3 bases, with 14 bases spanning the gap. CDR3 length: 16 amino acids. CDR1 is LNHDA, CDR2 SQIVND, per germline (reference sequence). The assay was immunoSEQ multiplex PCR, and TCRdb's table has in-frame clones only and misses some. The sample gives a few hundred thousand clones, roughly 90% of which show up once; approximately 6.5% is in the top ten. Specimen: peripheral blood. The clonotype was recovered from a man between 18 and 35 years old who had recovered from COVID-19. The J gene is TRBJ1-5, the V gene TRBV19; D perhaps matches TRBD1 (5 bases). This chain's CDR3 is CASSITGDPNNQPQHF. As DNA, the CDR3 is TGTGCCAGTAGTATAACGGGGGACCCTAACAATCAGCCCCAGCATTTT.